Below, one T cell receptor (beta chain) is given with its context. The sample belongs to a study of control samples from healthy donors and cancer patients. The repertoire was sequenced with immunoSEQ multiplex PCR; TCRdb's copy has only in-frame clones and lacks some. The data contain roughly 180,000 clones, about 94% of them singletons. This CDR3 is 12 amino acids long. Trimming removed 1 base at V and 5 bases at J, with 5 bases between. CDR1 is SGHVS and CDR2 is FNYEAQ in the germline V gene. This sequence originates from a woman aged 55 to 70 in good health. Input material: blood. V is TRBV7-6 and J is TRBJ2-5; D uncertain. The CDR3 region has the DNA TGTGCCAGCAGCTTAGGTACCGAGACCCAGTACTTC. This sequence encodes CASSLGTETQYF.